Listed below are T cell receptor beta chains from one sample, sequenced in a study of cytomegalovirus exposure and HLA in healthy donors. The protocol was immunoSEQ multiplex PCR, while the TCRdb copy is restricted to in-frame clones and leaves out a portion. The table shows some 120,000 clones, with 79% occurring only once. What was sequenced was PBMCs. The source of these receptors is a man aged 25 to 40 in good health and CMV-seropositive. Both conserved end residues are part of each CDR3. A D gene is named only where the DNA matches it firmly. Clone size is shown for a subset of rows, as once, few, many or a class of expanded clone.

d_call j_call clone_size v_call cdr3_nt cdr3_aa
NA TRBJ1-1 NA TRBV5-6 TGTGCCAGCAGCTGGGGTGAGGGCGGGTCGCGGAACACTGAAGCTTTCTTT CASSWGEGGSRNTEAFF
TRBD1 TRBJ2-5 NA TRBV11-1 TGTGCCAGCAGCTTGGTCCTCGAGACAGGGGCTACCTCGGAGACCCAGTACTTC CASSLVLETGATSETQYF
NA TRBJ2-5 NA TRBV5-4 TGTGCCAGCAGCCCCTCGGTGGGGGGTCAAGAGACCCAGTACTTC CASSPSVGGQETQYF
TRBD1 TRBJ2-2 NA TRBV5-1 TGCGCCAGCAGCACGGGACAGGCGAACACCGGGGAGCTGTTTTTT CASSTGQANTGELFF
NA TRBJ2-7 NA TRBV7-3 TGTGCCAGCAGCTTACAGGCCAAAACATGGGTTTTATACGAGCAGTACTTC CASSLQAKTWVLYEQYF
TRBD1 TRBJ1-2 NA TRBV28 TGTGCCAGCAGCCTCCTCGGACAGGGGACCTATGGCTACACCTTC CASSLLGQGTYGYTF
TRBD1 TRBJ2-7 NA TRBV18 TGTGCCAGCTCCCACACACAGGGGACAAGCACCTACGAGCAGTACTTC CASSHTQGTSTYEQYF
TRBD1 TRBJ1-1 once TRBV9 TGTGCCAGCAGCGTCCGGGACAGTGAAGCTTTCTTT CASSVRDSEAFF
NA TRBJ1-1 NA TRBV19 TGTGCCAGTAGTATATCAAGGGGGGGGCTTATGAACACTGAAGCTTTCTTT CASSISRGGLMNTEAFF
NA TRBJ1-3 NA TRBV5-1 TGCGCCAGCAGCTCACCGACCCGACAGACGAACACCATATATTTT CASSSPTRQTNTIYF
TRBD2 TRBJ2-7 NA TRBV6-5 TGTGCCAGCAGTCCTTGGACTAGCGGGGTCGAGCAGTACTTC CASSPWTSGVEQYF
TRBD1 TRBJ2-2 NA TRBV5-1 TGCGCCAGCAGCTTAAGGGGGCGCTTCTCCGGGGAGCTGTTTTTT CASSLRGRFSGELFF
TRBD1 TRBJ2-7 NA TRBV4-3 TGCGCCAGCAGCCAAATGGACAGGGTTTTCGCCGAGCAGTACTTC CASSQMDRVFAEQYF
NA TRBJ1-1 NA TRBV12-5 TGTGCTAGTGGTTTGGAAGGCAGGGGCGCTGAAGCTTTCTTT CASGLEGRGAEAFF
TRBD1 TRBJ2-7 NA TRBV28 TGTGCCAGCAGTTTTAACGGACAGGGGTTCGACGAGCAGTACTTC CASSFNGQGFDEQYF
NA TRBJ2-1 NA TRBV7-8 TGTGCCAGCAGCTTAGGGCCTTCCGCCTACAATGAGCAGTTCTTC CASSLGPSAYNEQFF
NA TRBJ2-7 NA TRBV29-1 TGCAGCGTTGCAAAGACGGGGGAACCCTACGAGCAGTACTTC CSVAKTGEPYEQYF
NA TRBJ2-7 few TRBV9 TGTGCCAGCAGCGTAGGGGAGTACTCCTACGAGCAGTACTTC CASSVGEYSYEQYF
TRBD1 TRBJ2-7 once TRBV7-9 TGTGCCAGCAGCTCCCCGGACAGGGGTCCCTACGAGCAGTACTTC CASSSPDRGPYEQYF
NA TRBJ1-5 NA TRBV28 TGTGCCAGCAGTACGACATCCGTAGAACAGCCCCAGCATTTT CASSTTSVEQPQHF
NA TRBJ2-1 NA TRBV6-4 TGTGCCAGCAGTGTACGGCCCCGCGGCATTGAGCAGTTCTTC CASSVRPRGIEQFF
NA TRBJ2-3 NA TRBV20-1 TGCAGTGCTAGTCGCGGCCCTACGCAGTATTTT CSASRGPTQYF
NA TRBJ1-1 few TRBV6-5 TGTGCCAGCAGTTACTCATACAGAGACATGAACACTGAAGCTTTCTTT CASSYSYRDMNTEAFF
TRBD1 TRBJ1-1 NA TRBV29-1 TGCAGCGTGATGACAGGGATGGACACTGAAGCTTTCTTT CSVMTGMDTEAFF
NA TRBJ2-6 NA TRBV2 TGTGCCAGCAGTGAGCCCCGGGATCTGAAGGGTCCCTCTGGGGCCAACGTCCTGACTTTC CASSEPRDLKGPSGANVLTF
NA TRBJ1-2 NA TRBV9 TGTGCCAGCAGCGCGACAACTTACTATGGCTACACCTTC CASSATTYYGYTF
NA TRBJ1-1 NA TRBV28 TGTGCCAGCAGCGTTACCGGACTACTGGCGGGGGCGCTTAACACTGAAGCTTTCTTT CASSVTGLLAGALNTEAFF
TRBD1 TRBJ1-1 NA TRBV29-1 TGCAGCGTGCGGACAGGGAGAGGGTTAGGCATGAACACTGAAGCTTTCTTT CSVRTGRGLGMNTEAFF
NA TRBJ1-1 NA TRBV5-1 TGCGCCAGCAGCTTGGGGCTGTGGCTCACTGAAGCTTTCTTT CASSLGLWLTEAFF
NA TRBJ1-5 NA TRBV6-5 TGTGCCAGCAGCTCTGGGACTGATAGCAATCAGCCCCAGCATTTT CASSSGTDSNQPQHF
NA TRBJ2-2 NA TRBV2 TGTGCCAGCAGTGTTGTCGGGGGGCAGTTCGGGGAGCTGTTTTTT CASSVVGGQFGELFF
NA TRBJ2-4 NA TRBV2 TGTGCCAGCAGTGAAACTAGGACCTTACTAGCCAAAAACATTCAGTACTTC CASSETRTLLAKNIQYF
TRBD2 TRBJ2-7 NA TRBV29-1 TGCAGCGTGAAGACTAGCGGGGTCTCCTACGAGCAGTACTTC CSVKTSGVSYEQYF
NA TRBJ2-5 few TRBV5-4 TGTGCCAGCAGCTTAGCCAGGGGGGTGCAAGAGACCCAGTACTTC CASSLARGVQETQYF
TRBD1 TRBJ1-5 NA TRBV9 TGTGCCCCGAGTGGGGGACAGCCGGAACCTAATAGCAATCAGCCCCAGCATTTT CAPSGGQPEPNSNQPQHF
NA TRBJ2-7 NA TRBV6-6 TGTGCCAGCAGTTACGCCAGGGTCCGGCAGTACTTC CASSYARVRQYF
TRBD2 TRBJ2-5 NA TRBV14 TGTGCCAGCAGCCAAGGTCGGGAGGTAATAGCGTCGTTGGAGACCCAGTACTTC CASSQGREVIASLETQYF
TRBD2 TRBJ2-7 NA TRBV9 TGTGCCAGCAGCGCTCGACTAGCGGGAGAGCAGTACTTC CASSARLAGEQYF
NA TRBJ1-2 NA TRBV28 TGTGCCAGCAGTTCGGGTTGGCCACTCTCCAACTATGGCTATGGCTACACCTTC CASSSGWPLSNYGYGYTF
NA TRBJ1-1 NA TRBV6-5 TGTGCCAGCACCGCTTCGGTTCCGGCTGAAGCTTTCTTT CASTASVPAEAFF
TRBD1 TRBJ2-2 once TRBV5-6 TGTGCCAGCAGCTTGCGACAGGGGGCGGACACCGGGGAGCTGTTTTTT CASSLRQGADTGELFF
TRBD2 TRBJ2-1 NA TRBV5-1 TGCGCCAGCAGCTCCGGAAAGACTAGCGGGGGCCCCGGCTCCTACAATGAGCAGTTCTTC CASSSGKTSGGPGSYNEQFF
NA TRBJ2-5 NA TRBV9 TGTGCCAGCAGCGGTCGGGGGTGGCAAGAGACCCAGTACTTC CASSGRGWQETQYF
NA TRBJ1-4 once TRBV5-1 TGCGCCAGCAGCTTGAGGGGCAGGGCTCAGGAAAAACTGTTTTTT CASSLRGRAQEKLFF
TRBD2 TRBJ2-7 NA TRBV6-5 TGTGCCAGCAGGGGCACCCTAGCGGGAAATTACGAGCAGTACTTC CASRGTLAGNYEQYF
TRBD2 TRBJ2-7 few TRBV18 TGTGCCAGCTCACCTCGGGAGGAGGGCTACGAGCAGTACTTC CASSPREEGYEQYF
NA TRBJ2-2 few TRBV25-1 TGTGCCAGCAGACAGGGATCAATCGGGGAGCTGTTTTTT CASRQGSIGELFF
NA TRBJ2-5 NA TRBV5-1 TGCGCCAGCGGCACTAGAGAGACCCAGTACTTC CASGTRETQYF
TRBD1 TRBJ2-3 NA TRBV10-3 TGTGCCATCAGTGATAGTGTAAGGGGGCCGATCTCAGATACGCAGTATTTT CAISDSVRGPISDTQYF
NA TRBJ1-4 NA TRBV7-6 TGTGCCAGCAGCTTAATGTTGATGTCCTTGGCCACTAATGAAAAACTGTTTTTT CASSLMLMSLATNEKLFF
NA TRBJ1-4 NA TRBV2 TGTGCCAGCAGTGAAGCGCTTGCAGGGGCGGCAACTAATGAAAAACTGTTTTTT CASSEALAGAATNEKLFF
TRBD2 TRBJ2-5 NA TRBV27 TGTGCCAGCAGTTTCAGGGGACTAGATCCCCAAGAGACCCAGTACTTC CASSFRGLDPQETQYF
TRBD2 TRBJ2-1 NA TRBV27 TGTGCCAGCACGACTAGCGGGGACTACAATGAGCAGTTCTTC CASTTSGDYNEQFF
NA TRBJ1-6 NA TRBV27 TGTGCCAGCAGTTTAAGTAGCTCCTATAATTCACCCCTCCACTTT CASSLSSSYNSPLHF
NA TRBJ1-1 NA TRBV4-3 TGCGCCAGCAGCCAAGATGACAGATTGGACACTGAAGCTTTCTTT CASSQDDRLDTEAFF
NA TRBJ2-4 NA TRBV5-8 TGTGCCAGCAGCTTGCAACCCCCCGGGATACTAGCCAAAAACATTCAGTACTTC CASSLQPPGILAKNIQYF
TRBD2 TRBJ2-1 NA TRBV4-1 TGCGCCAGCACCCTGGGACTAGCGGGAGGGGGCTACAATGAGCAGTTCTTC CASTLGLAGGGYNEQFF